This T cell receptor (beta chain) was obtained from a study of T cells in Graves' hyperthyroidism and ophthalmopathy. Amplified TCR beta CDR3 regions derived from RNA transcripts. The HTBI primer set was used in a first-round RT-PCR of the TCR CDR3. TCRdb ran MiXCR on the multiplex PCR reads and lists one entry per CDR3 protein. The repertoire includes around 450,000 distinct CDR3 sequences, 15% to 18% of them detected once, and approximately 8% sits in the top ten. This clonotype was recorded at least ten times. Sequencing was done on a sample of blood. The receptor's source is a woman between 18 and 30 years old with Graves' hyperthyroidism.

CDR3 sequence (DNA): TGTGCCAGCAGTCCTCCTGGGGCGGCGACCACCGGGGAGCTGTTTTTT. It is translated as CASSPPGAATTGELFF. The chain employs TRBV28 and TRBJ2-2, with a tentative D call TRBD1 (5 bases). The CDR3 runs 16 residues. CDR1 is MDHEN and CDR2 is SYDVKM in the germline V gene. The ends were cut back, 5 bases at V and 4 bases at J, with 17 bases in the middle.